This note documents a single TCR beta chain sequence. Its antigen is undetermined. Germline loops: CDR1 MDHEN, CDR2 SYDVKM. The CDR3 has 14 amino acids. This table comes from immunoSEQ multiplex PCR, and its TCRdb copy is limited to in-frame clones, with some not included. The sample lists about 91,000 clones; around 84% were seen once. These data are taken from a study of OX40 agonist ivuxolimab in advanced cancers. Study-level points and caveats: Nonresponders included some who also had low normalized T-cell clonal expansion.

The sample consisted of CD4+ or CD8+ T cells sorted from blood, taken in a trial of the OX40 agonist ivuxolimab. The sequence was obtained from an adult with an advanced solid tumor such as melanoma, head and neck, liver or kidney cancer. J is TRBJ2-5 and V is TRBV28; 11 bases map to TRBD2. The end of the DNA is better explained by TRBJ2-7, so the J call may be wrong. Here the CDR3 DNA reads TGTGCCAGCAAGTTAGCGGGAGGGCCGTACGAGCAGTACTTC. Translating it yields CASKLAGGPYEQYF.